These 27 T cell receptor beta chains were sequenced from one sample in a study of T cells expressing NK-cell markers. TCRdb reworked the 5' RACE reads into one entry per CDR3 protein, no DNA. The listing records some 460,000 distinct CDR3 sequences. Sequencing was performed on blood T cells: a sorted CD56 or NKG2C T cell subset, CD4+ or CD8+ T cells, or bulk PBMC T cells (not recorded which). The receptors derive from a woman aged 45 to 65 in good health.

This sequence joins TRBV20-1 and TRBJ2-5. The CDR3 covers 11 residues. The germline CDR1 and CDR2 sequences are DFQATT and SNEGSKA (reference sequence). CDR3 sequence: CSARAEETQYF.

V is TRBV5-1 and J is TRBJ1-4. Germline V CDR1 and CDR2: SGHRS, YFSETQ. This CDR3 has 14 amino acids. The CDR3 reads CASSLASTVGKLFF.

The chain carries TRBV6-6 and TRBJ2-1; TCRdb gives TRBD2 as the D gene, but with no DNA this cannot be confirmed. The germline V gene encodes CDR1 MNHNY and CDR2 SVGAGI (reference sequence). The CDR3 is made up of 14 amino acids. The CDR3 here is CASSLLAGGWAQFF.

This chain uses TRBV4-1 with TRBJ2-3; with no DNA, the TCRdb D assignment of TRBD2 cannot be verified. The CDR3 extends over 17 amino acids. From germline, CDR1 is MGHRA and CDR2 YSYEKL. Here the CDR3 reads CASSPSGTSGSPDTQYF.

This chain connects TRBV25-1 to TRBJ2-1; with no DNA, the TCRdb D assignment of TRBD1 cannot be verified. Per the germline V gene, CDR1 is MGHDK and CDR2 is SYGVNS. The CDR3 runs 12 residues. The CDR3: CASSEGDGVQFF.

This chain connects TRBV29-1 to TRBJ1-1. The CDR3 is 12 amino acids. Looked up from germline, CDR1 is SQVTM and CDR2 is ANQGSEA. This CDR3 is CSGGQPNTEAFF. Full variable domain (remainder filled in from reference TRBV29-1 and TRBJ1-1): SAVISQKPSRDICQRGTSLTIQCQVDSQVTMMFWYRQQPGQSLTLIATANQGSEATYESGFVIDKFPISRPNLTFSTLTVSNMSPEDSSIYLCSGGQPNTEAFFGQGTRLTVV.

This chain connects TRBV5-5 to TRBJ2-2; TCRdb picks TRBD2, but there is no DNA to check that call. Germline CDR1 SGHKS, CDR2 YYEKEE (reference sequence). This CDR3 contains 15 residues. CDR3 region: CASSLQGPETGELFF.

The CDR3 sequence: CASSRTTFTEAFF. The chain carries TRBV2 and TRBJ1-1. CDR1 and CDR2 from the germline V gene are SNHLY and FYNNEI. The CDR3 loop spans 13 amino acids.

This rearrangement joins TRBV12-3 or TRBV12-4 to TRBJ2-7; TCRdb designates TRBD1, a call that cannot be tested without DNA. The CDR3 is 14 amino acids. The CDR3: CASRATGSRGEQYF.

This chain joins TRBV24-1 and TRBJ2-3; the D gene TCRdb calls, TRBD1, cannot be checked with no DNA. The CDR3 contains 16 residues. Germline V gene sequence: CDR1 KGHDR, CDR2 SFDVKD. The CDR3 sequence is CATSDPDPGNTDTQYF.

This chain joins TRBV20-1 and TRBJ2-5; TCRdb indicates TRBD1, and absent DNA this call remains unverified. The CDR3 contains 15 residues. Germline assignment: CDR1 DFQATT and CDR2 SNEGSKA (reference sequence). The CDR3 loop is CSARPGQGRVETQYF.

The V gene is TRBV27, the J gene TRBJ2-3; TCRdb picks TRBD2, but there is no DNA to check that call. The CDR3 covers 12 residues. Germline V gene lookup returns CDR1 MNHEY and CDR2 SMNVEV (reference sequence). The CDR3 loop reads CASASSTDTQYF.

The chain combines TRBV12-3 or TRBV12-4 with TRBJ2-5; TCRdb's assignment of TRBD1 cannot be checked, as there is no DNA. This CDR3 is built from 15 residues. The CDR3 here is CASSLARQMQETQYF.

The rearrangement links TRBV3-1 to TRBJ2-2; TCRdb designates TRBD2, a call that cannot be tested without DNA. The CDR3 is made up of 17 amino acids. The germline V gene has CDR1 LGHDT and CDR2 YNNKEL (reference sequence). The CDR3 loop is CASSQGFSQAGTGELFF.

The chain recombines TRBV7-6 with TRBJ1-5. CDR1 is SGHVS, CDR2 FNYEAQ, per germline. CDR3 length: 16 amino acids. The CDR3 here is CASSLGAAYSNQPQHF. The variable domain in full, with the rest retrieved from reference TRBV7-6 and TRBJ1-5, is GAGVSQSPRYKVTKRGQDVALRCDPISGHVSLYWYRQALGQGPEFLTYFNYEAQQDKSGLPNDRFSAERPEGSISTLTIQRTEQRDSAMYRCASSLGAAYSNQPQHFGDGTRLSIL.

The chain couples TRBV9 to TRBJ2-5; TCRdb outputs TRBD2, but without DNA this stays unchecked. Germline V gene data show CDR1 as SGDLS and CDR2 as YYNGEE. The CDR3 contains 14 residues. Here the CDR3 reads CASSVVAEQETQYF.

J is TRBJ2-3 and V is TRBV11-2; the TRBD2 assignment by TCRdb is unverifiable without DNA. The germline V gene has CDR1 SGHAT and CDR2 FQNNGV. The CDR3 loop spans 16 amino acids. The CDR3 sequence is CASSLESGGPTDTQYF.

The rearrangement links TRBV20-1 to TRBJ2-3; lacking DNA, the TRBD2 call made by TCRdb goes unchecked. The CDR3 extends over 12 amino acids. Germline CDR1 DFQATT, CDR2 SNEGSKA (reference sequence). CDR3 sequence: CSGGRGADTQYF.

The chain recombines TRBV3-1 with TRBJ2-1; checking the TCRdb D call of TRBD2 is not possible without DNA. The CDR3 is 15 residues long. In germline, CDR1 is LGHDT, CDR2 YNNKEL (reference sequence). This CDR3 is CASRSSGTSNNEQFF.

The CDR3 reads CASSSLAGGPGNTEAFF. The chain couples TRBV5-1 to TRBJ1-1; the D call from TCRdb, TRBD1, cannot be confirmed without DNA. From germline, CDR1 is SGHRS and CDR2 YFSETQ. The length of the CDR3 is 17 residues.

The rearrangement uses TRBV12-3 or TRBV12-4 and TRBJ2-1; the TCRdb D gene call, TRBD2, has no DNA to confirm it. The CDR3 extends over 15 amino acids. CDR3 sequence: CASSLVRGLHNEQFF.

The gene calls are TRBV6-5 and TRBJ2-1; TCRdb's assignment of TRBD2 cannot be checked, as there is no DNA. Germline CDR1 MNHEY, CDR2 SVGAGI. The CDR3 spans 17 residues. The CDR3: CASSYPRREISYNEQFF.

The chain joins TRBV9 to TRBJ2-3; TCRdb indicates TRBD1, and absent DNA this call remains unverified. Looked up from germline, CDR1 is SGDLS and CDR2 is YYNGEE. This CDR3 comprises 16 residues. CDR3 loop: CASSAQSGQIRDTQYF. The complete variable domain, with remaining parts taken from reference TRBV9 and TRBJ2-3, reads DSGVTQTPKHLITATGQRVTLRCSPRSGDLSVYWYQQSLDQGLQFLIQYYNGEERAKGNILERFSAQQFPDLHSELNLSSLELGDSALYFCASSAQSGQIRDTQYFGPGTRLTVL.

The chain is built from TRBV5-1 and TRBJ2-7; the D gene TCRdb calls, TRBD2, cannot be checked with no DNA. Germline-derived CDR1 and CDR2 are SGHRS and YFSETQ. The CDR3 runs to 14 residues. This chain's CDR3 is CASKAQSIVSEQYF.

CDR3 loop: CASSPREWGSGANVLTF. This chain connects TRBV12-3 or TRBV12-4 to TRBJ2-6; TCRdb's D call of TRBD1 is untestable without DNA. The CDR3 has 17 residues.

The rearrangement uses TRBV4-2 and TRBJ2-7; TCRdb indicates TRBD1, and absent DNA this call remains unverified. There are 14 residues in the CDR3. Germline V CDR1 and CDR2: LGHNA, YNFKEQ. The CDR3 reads CASSPPLISDEQYF.

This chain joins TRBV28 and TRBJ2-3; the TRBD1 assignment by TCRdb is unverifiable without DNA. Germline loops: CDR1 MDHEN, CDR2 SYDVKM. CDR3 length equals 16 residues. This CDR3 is CASSPYQGPNTDTQYF. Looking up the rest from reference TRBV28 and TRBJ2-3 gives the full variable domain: DVKVTQSSRYLVKRTGEKVFLECVQDMDHENMFWYRQDPGLGLRLIYFSYDVKMKEKGDIPEGYSVSREKKERFSLILESASTNQTSMYLCASSPYQGPNTDTQYFGPGTRLTVL.